This T cell receptor beta chain was recovered during a study of T cell changes during pregnancy in multiple sclerosis. Profiling relied on immunoSEQ multiplex PCR, and the TCRdb table lists in-frame clones only, not all of them. The sample lists some 100,000 clones; about 92% were seen once. Sequencing was performed on peripheral blood, taken after pregnancy. This receptor was identified in a female donor with multiple sclerosis, enrolled in a pregnancy study.

CDR3 nucleotides: TGTGCCAGCAGCGCATCCGGGACAGGGACCCAAGAGACCCAGTACTTC. Translation: CASSASGTGTQETQYF. The chain is built from TRBV9 and TRBJ2-5; 9 bases are shared with TRBD1. CDR1 and CDR2 from the germline V gene are SGDLS and YYNGEE. The J segment lost 1 base and the V segment lost 3 bases, leaving 7 bases of the junction unmatched. CDR3 length equals 16 residues.